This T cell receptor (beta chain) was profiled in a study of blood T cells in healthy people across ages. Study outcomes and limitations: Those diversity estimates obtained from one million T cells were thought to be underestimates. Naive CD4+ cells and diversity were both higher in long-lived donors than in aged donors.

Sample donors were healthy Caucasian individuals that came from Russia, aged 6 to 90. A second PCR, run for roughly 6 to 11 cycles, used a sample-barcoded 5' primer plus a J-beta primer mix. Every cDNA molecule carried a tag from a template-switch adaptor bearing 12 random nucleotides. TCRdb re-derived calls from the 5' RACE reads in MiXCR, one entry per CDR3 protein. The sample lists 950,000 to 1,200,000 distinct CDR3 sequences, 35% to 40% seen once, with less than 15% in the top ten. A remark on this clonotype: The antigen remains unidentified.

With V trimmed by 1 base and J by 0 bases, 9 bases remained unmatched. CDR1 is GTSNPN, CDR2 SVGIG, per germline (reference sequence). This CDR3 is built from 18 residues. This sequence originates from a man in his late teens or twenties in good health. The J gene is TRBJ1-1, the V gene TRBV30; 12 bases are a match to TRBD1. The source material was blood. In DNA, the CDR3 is TGTGCCTGGAGTGATCTTGGGACAGGGGGCGAGCTGAACACTGAAGCTTTCTTT. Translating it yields CAWSDLGTGGELNTEAFF.